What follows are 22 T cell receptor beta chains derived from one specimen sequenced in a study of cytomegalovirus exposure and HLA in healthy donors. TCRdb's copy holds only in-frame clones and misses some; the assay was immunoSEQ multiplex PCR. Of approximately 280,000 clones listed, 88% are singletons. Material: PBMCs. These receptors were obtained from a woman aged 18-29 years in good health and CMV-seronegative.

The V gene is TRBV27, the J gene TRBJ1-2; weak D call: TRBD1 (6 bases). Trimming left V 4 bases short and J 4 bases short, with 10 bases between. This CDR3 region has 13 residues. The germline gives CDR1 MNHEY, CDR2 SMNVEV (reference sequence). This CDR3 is CASSSGVGYGYTF. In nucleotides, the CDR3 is TGTGCCAGCAGTTCAGGGGTGGGCTATGGCTACACCTTC.

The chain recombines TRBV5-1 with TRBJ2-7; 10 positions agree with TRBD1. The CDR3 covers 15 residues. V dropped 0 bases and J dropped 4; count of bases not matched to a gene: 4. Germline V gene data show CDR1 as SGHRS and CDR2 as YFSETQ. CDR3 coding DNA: TGCGCCAGCAGCTTGGAGTGGACAGGGGGTTACGAGCAGTACTTC. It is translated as CASSLEWTGGYEQYF. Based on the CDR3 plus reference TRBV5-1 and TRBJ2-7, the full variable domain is KAGVTQTPRYLIKTRGQQVTLSCSPISGHRSVSWYQQTPGQGLQFLFEYFSETQRNKGNFPGRFSGRQFSNSRSEMNVSTLELGDSALYLCASSLEWTGGYEQYFGPGTRLTVT.

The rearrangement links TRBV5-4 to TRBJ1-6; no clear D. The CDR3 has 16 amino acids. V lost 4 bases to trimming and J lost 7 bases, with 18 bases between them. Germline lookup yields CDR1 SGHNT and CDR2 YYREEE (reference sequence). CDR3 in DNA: TGTGCCAGCAGCCCAAAGCCCCCCGGGGAGAATTCACCCCTCCACTTT. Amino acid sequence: CASSPKPPGENSPLHF.

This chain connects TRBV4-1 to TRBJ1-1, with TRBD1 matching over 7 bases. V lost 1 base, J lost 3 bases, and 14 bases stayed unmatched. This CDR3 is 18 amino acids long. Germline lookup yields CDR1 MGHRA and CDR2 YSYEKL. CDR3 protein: CASSQASWDRPRDTEAFF. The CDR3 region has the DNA TGCGCCAGCAGCCAAGCGAGCTGGGACAGACCTCGGGACACTGAAGCTTTCTTT.

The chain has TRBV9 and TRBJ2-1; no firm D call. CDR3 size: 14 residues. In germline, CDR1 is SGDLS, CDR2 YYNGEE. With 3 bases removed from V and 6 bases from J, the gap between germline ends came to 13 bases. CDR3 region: CASSGGYAANEQFF. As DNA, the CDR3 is TGTGCCAGCAGCGGAGGTTACGCCGCCAATGAGCAGTTCTTC.

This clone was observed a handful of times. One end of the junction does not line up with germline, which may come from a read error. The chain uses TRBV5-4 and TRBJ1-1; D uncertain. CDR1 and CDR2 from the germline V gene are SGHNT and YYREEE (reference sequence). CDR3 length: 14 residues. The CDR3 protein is CASSPLRSPPEAFF. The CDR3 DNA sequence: TGTGCCAGCAGCCCGCTGAGATCCCCTCCTGAGGCTTTCTTT.

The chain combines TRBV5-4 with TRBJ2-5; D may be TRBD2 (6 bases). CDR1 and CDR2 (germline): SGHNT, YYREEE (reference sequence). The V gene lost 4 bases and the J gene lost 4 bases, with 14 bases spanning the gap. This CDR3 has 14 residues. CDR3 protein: CASSPGDRRETQYF. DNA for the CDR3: TGTGCCAGCAGCCCGGGGGACCGCCGAGAGACCCAGTACTTC. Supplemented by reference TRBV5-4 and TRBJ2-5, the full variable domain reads ETGVTQSPTHLIKTRGQQVTLRCSSQSGHNTVSWYQQALGQGPQFIFQYYREEENGRGNFPPRFSGLQFPNYSSELNVNALELDDSALYLCASSPGDRRETQYFGPGTRLLVL.

The CDR3 here is CASSFGLAGANEQFF. The CDR3 DNA sequence: TGTGCCAGCAGCTTTGGTCTAGCGGGAGCAAATGAGCAGTTCTTC. This chain connects TRBV5-4 to TRBJ2-1; 10 bases are shared with TRBD2. Germline V lookup: CDR1 SGHNT, CDR2 YYREEE (reference sequence). Unmatched junction bases numbered 6, after V lost 2 bases and J lost 7 bases. The CDR3 spans 15 residues.

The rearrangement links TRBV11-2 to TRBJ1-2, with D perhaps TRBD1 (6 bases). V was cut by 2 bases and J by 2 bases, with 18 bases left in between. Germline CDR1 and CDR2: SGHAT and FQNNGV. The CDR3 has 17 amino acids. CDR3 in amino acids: CASSLRGGPDRNYGYTF. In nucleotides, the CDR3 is TGTGCCAGCAGCTTAAGAGGCGGACCCGACAGGAACTATGGCTACACCTTC.

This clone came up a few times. This CDR3 is CASSLGWGGNPGEQFF. In nucleotides, the CDR3 is TGTGCCAGCAGCTTAGGGTGGGGCGGGAATCCGGGTGAGCAGTTCTTC. V gene TRBV7-6 combines with J gene TRBJ2-1, with D possibly matching TRBD2 (6 bases). The CDR3 loop spans 16 amino acids. The germline V and J ends were trimmed by 1 base and 9 bases, with 19 bases remaining between them. Germline V gene lookup returns CDR1 SGHVS and CDR2 FNYEAQ.

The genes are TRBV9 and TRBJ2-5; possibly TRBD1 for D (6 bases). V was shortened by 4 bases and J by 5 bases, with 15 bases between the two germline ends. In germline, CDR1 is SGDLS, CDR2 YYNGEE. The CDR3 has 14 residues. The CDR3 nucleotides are TGTGCCAGCAGCCTGGGGGACCAGGGGGAGACCCAGTACTTC. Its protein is CASSLGDQGETQYF. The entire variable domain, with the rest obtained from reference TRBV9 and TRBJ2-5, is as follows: DSGVTQTPKHLITATGQRVTLRCSPRSGDLSVYWYQQSLDQGLQFLIQYYNGEERAKGNILERFSAQQFPDLHSELNLSSLELGDSALYFCASSLGDQGETQYFGPGTRLLVL.

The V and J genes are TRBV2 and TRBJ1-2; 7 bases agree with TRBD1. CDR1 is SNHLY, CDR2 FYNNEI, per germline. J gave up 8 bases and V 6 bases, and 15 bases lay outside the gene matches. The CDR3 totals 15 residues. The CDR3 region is CASRATATGARGYTF. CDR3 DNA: TGTGCCAGCAGAGCCACCGCCACAGGGGCGAGAGGCTACACCTTC.

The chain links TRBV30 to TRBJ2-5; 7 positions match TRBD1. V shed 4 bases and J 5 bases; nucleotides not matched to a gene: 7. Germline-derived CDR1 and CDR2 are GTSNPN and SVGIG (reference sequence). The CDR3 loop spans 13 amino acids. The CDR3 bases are TGTGCCTGGACCGACAGGGTGGGGGAGACCCAGTACTTC. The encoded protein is CAWTDRVGETQYF.

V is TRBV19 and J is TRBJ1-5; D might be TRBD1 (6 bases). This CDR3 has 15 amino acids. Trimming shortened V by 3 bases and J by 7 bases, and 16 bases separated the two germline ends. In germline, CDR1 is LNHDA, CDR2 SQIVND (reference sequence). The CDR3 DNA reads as TGTGCCAGTAGTATTACCGGGGGGGGCCGACAGCCCCAGCATTTT. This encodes CASSITGGGRQPQHF.

CDR3 DNA: TGTGCCAGCAGCTTCGACAGGTACAATGAGCAGTTCTTC. This sequence encodes CASSFDRYNEQFF. The chain links TRBV11-2 to TRBJ2-1; TRBD1 might be the D (6 bases). CDR3 size: 13 residues. The V and J ends lost 3 bases and 4 bases respectively, with 7 bases between them. CDR1 SGHAT and CDR2 FQNNGV come from the germline V gene.

CDR3 in amino acids: CASSQTSGRNEQFF. For the CDR3, the DNA is TGTGCCAGCAGCCAGACTAGCGGGCGCAATGAGCAGTTCTTC. The V and J genes are TRBV25-1 and TRBJ2-1, with TRBD2 identical over 10 bases. With V trimmed by 6 bases and J by 6 bases, 5 bases remained unmatched. Germline V gene sequence: CDR1 MGHDK, CDR2 SYGVNS. The CDR3 is made up of 14 amino acids.

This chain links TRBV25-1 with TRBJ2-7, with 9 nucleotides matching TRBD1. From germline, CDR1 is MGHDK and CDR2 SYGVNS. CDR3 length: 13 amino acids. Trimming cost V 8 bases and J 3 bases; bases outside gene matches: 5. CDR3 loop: CASSRTGVYEQYF. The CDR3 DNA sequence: TGTGCCAGCTCTCGGACAGGGGTCTACGAGCAGTACTTC.

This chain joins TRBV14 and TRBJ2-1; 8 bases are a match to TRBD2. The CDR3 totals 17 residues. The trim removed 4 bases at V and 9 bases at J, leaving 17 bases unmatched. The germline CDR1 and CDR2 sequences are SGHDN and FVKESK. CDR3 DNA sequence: TGTGCCAGCAGCCCCCAAGGGTACGGGAGGGCCCACGTTGAGCAGTTCTTC. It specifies CASSPQGYGRAHVEQFF.

CDR3 DNA sequence: TGTGCCAGCAGCCAGGGCTCCGGGACAGGGGGCGTTAATGGCTACACCTTC. Residues: CASSQGSGTGGVNGYTF. This chain connects TRBV5-8 to TRBJ1-2; 12 positions match TRBD1. The CDR3 spans 17 residues. The ends lost 4 bases at V and 6 bases at J; junction bases unmatched: 13. The germline gives CDR1 SGHTS, CDR2 YDEGEE.

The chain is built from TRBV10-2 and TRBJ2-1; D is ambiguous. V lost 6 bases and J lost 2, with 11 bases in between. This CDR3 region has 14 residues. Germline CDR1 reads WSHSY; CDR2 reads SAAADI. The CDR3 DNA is TGCGCCAGCAGGTTTTCTTCTCCCTACAATGAGCAGTTCTTC. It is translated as CASRFSSPYNEQFF.

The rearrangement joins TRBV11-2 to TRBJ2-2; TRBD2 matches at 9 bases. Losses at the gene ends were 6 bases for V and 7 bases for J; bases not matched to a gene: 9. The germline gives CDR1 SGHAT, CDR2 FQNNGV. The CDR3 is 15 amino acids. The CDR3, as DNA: TGTGCCAGCAGAGCGGGAGGTCGCGCCAACGGGGAGCTGTTTTTT. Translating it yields CASRAGGRANGELFF.

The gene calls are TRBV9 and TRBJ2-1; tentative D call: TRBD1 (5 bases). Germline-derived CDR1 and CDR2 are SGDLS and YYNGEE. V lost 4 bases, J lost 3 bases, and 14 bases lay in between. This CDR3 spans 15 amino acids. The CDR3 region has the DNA TGTGCCAGCAGCAGCCAGGGAAGCTTCTACAATGAGCAGTTCTTC. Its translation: CASSSQGSFYNEQFF.